This T cell receptor (beta chain) was retrieved from a study of T cells in Graves' hyperthyroidism and ophthalmopathy. Ten or more counts support this clonotype. V lost 0 bases, J lost 4 bases, and 4 bases stayed unmatched. The germline V gene has CDR1 DFQATT and CDR2 SNEGSKA (reference sequence). The CDR3 runs to 15 residues. Enrolled ophthalmopathy patients presented with a Clinical Activity Score of at least 3, a NOSPECS grade of at least 4, and disease duration under 3 months. Template material for amplifying TCR beta CDR3 regions consisted of RNA transcripts. HTBI primers were employed in a first-round RT-PCR of the TCR CDR3. TCRdb processed the multiplex PCR reads anew with MiXCR; each CDR3 protein has one entry. In the table there are 550,000 to 700,000 distinct CDR3 sequences, roughly 15% of which are singletons.

The sequence derives from a woman aged 40 to 50 with Graves' ophthalmopathy. The specimen was blood. The rearrangement uses TRBV20-1 and TRBJ2-5; TRBD2 agrees at 11 bases. The CDR3 DNA follows: TGCAGTGCTAGAGAGCCTGGACTAGCGGGAGAGACCCAGTACTTC. It translates to CSAREPGLAGETQYF.